Listed below are T cell receptor beta chains from one sample, sequenced in a study of blood T cell repertoires in COVID-19. TCRdb's copy holds only in-frame clones and misses some; the assay was immunoSEQ multiplex PCR. The sample consists of around 170,000 clones, about 86% of them appearing once. The material sequenced was peripheral blood. All receptors derive from a man aged 25-45 years with active or convalescent COVID-19. CDR3s include the opening cysteine and the closing phenylalanine or tryptophan. D genes are given only for firm matches. Size is stated for part of the rows, as once, few or many counts, or as a class when the clone is expanded.

abundance: -
d_gene: -
j_gene: TRBJ1-3
v_gene: TRBV19
CDR3aa: CASSITGSSGNTIYF
CDR3nt: TGTGCCAGTAGCATCACGGGGTCCTCTGGAAACACCATATATTTT

abundance: -
d_gene: -
j_gene: TRBJ1-5
v_gene: TRBV5-1
CDR3aa: CASSSTGNGQPQHF
CDR3nt: TGCGCCAGCAGCTCCACAGGGAATGGGCAGCCCCAGCATTTT

abundance: -
d_gene: TRBD1
j_gene: TRBJ1-2
v_gene: TRBV19
CDR3aa: CASSIGGQGTYGYTF
CDR3nt: TGTGCCAGTAGTATAGGAGGACAGGGGACCTATGGCTACACCTTC

abundance: once
d_gene: TRBD1
j_gene: TRBJ1-2
v_gene: TRBV11-3
CDR3aa: CASSLRQGYYGYTF
CDR3nt: TGTGCCAGCAGCCTAAGACAGGGTTACTATGGCTACACCTTC

abundance: -
d_gene: TRBD2
j_gene: TRBJ2-7
v_gene: TRBV2
CDR3aa: CASRGLAGSSYEQYF
CDR3nt: TGTGCCAGCAGGGGGCTAGCGGGGTCCTCCTACGAGCAGTACTTC

abundance: -
d_gene: -
j_gene: TRBJ2-7
v_gene: TRBV7-2
CDR3aa: CASSLGTGLLYEQYF
CDR3nt: TGTGCCAGCAGCTTAGGAACAGGTTTACTCTACGAGCAGTACTTC

abundance: -
d_gene: -
j_gene: TRBJ2-3
v_gene: TRBV7-9
CDR3aa: CASSFGQHTDTQYF
CDR3nt: TGTGCCAGCAGCTTTGGGCAGCACACAGATACGCAGTATTTT

abundance: -
d_gene: -
j_gene: TRBJ1-5
v_gene: TRBV7-2
CDR3aa: CASSPPNRINQPQHF
CDR3nt: TGTGCCAGCAGCCCCCCCAACAGAATCAATCAGCCCCAGCATTTT

abundance: -
d_gene: -
j_gene: TRBJ1-6
v_gene: TRBV5-6
CDR3aa: CASSEGSSYNSPLHF
CDR3nt: TGTGCCAGCAGTGAAGGGAGTTCCTATAATTCACCCCTCCACTTT

abundance: -
d_gene: -
j_gene: TRBJ1-3
v_gene: TRBV7-9
CDR3aa: CASSLGTLSSGNTIYF
CDR3nt: TGTGCCAGCAGCCTTGGGACACTGAGCTCTGGAAACACCATATATTTT

abundance: few
d_gene: TRBD1
j_gene: TRBJ1-1
v_gene: TRBV7-9
CDR3aa: CASSRTGDAEAFF
CDR3nt: TGTGCCAGCAGCCGGACAGGGGACGCTGAAGCTTTCTTT

abundance: -
d_gene: TRBD2
j_gene: TRBJ2-2
v_gene: TRBV14
CDR3aa: CASSQDFASGRAGELFF
CDR3nt: TGTGCCAGCAGCCAAGATTTCGCTAGCGGGAGAGCCGGGGAGCTGTTTTTT

abundance: -
d_gene: TRBD2
j_gene: TRBJ2-7
v_gene: TRBV3-1/TRBV3-2
CDR3aa: CASSQTSGYTYEQYF
CDR3nt: TGTGCCAGCAGCCAAACTAGCGGGTATACCTACGAGCAGTACTTC

abundance: -
d_gene: -
j_gene: TRBJ1-1
v_gene: TRBV4-3
CDR3aa: CASSQDRWVGGEAFF
CDR3nt: TGCGCCAGCAGCCAAGATAGATGGGTCGGCGGTGAAGCTTTCTTT

abundance: -
d_gene: -
j_gene: TRBJ2-1
v_gene: TRBV18
CDR3aa: CASSPRSSSYNEQFF
CDR3nt: TGTGCCAGCTCACCGAGATCTAGCTCCTACAATGAGCAGTTCTTC

abundance: -
d_gene: TRBD1
j_gene: TRBJ1-4
v_gene: TRBV7-2
CDR3aa: CASSLRQGVREKLFF
CDR3nt: TGTGCCAGCAGCTTGAGACAGGGGGTGCGTGAAAAACTGTTTTTT

abundance: many
d_gene: -
j_gene: TRBJ2-2
v_gene: TRBV4-1
CDR3aa: CASSVPGFTGELFF
CDR3nt: TGCGCCAGCAGCGTTCCGGGATTCACCGGGGAGCTGTTTTTT

abundance: -
d_gene: -
j_gene: TRBJ2-3
v_gene: TRBV5-1
CDR3aa: CASSEQQEYTDTQYF
CDR3nt: TGCGCCAGCAGCGAGCAACAGGAGTACACAGATACGCAGTATTTT

abundance: -
d_gene: -
j_gene: TRBJ1-2
v_gene: TRBV4-3
CDR3aa: CASSHTRDSYGYTF
CDR3nt: TGCGCCAGCAGCCACACCAGGGATAGCTATGGCTACACCTTC

abundance: -
d_gene: TRBD1
j_gene: TRBJ2-5
v_gene: TRBV7-3
CDR3aa: CASSPSGGRETQYF
CDR3nt: TGTGCCAGCAGCCCATCAGGGGGCCGAGAGACCCAGTACTTC

abundance: -
d_gene: TRBD1
j_gene: TRBJ1-1
v_gene: TRBV6-5
CDR3aa: CASSSGTELEAFF
CDR3nt: TGTGCCAGCAGTTCCGGGACAGAGCTTGAAGCTTTCTTT

abundance: -
d_gene: -
j_gene: TRBJ1-2
v_gene: TRBV6-5
CDR3aa: CASSYSGVEGYTF
CDR3nt: TGTGCCAGCAGTTACTCAGGGGTGGAAGGCTACACCTTC

abundance: -
d_gene: -
j_gene: TRBJ2-2
v_gene: TRBV5-5
CDR3aa: CASSEGQNTGELFF
CDR3nt: TGTGCCAGCAGCGAGGGACAGAACACCGGGGAGCTGTTTTTT

abundance: -
d_gene: TRBD1
j_gene: TRBJ1-1
v_gene: TRBV5-6
CDR3aa: CASTWTGGAPVRAFF
CDR3nt: TGTGCCAGCACCTGGACAGGGGGCGCCCCGGTGAGAGCTTTCTTT

abundance: once
d_gene: -
j_gene: TRBJ2-3
v_gene: TRBV19
CDR3aa: CASSIGLLSTDTQYF
CDR3nt: TGTGCCAGTAGTATAGGGCTGTTAAGCACAGATACGCAGTATTTT

abundance: -
d_gene: -
j_gene: TRBJ1-2
v_gene: TRBV19
CDR3aa: CASSIADSWDGYTF
CDR3nt: TGTGCCAGTAGTATAGCGGACAGTTGGGATGGCTACACCTTC

abundance: -
d_gene: -
j_gene: TRBJ2-1
v_gene: TRBV6-5
CDR3aa: CARKSTSRLYEQFF
CDR3nt: TGTGCCAGGAAGAGCACTAGCCGTTTGTATGAGCAGTTCTTC

abundance: -
d_gene: TRBD2
j_gene: TRBJ2-1
v_gene: TRBV14
CDR3aa: CASSPASGRGGRNNEQFF
CDR3nt: TGTGCCAGCAGCCCTGCAAGCGGGCGGGGGGGCCGCAACAATGAGCAGTTCTTC

abundance: -
d_gene: TRBD2
j_gene: TRBJ2-2
v_gene: TRBV7-2
CDR3aa: CASSLHPSGANTGELFF
CDR3nt: TGTGCCAGCAGCTTACACCCAAGCGGGGCGAACACCGGGGAGCTGTTTTTT

abundance: -
d_gene: TRBD1
j_gene: TRBJ1-1
v_gene: TRBV30
CDR3aa: CAWSPDGVRGRTEAFF
CDR3nt: TGTGCCTGGAGTCCTGATGGAGTAAGGGGGCGGACTGAAGCTTTCTTT

abundance: -
d_gene: TRBD2
j_gene: TRBJ2-1
v_gene: TRBV9
CDR3aa: CASSDGTSGYNEQFF
CDR3nt: TGTGCCAGCAGCGACGGGACTAGCGGATACAATGAGCAGTTCTTC

abundance: -
d_gene: -
j_gene: TRBJ1-2
v_gene: TRBV29-1
CDR3aa: CSVIEGDYGYTF
CDR3nt: TGCAGCGTAATCGAGGGGGACTATGGCTACACCTTC

abundance: -
d_gene: -
j_gene: TRBJ1-6
v_gene: TRBV4-3
CDR3aa: CASSFLDPLGGNSPLHF
CDR3nt: TGCGCCAGCAGCTTCCTCGACCCACTAGGAGGTAATTCACCCCTCCACTTT

abundance: -
d_gene: TRBD1
j_gene: TRBJ2-2
v_gene: TRBV6-6
CDR3aa: CASSYRQGANTGELFF
CDR3nt: TGTGCCAGCAGTTACCGGCAGGGGGCGAACACCGGGGAGCTGTTTTTT

abundance: -
d_gene: TRBD2
j_gene: TRBJ2-5
v_gene: TRBV28
CDR3aa: CASRVAGGPGETQYF
CDR3nt: TGTGCCAGCAGAGTAGCGGGAGGGCCTGGGGAGACCCAGTACTTC

abundance: -
d_gene: TRBD1
j_gene: TRBJ2-3
v_gene: TRBV9
CDR3aa: CASSVSPLTGVTSTDTQYF
CDR3nt: TGTGCCAGCAGCGTATCGCCTCTGACAGGGGTTACAAGCACAGATACGCAGTATTTT

abundance: once
d_gene: -
j_gene: TRBJ1-3
v_gene: TRBV18
CDR3aa: CASQQSGVGNTIYF
CDR3nt: TGTGCCAGCCAACAGTCAGGGGTTGGAAACACCATATATTTT